Below are 9 T cell receptor beta chains sequenced from a single sample in a study of blood T cell repertoires in COVID-19. Assay used: immunoSEQ multiplex PCR; TCRdb lists only in-frame clones, some missing. The table shows around 280,000 clones, with approximately 88% occurring only once. Sequencing was carried out using PBMCs or T cells enriched from blood (not recorded which). Receptors were obtained from a woman aged 35 to 49 who had recovered from COVID-19.

The chain links TRBV5-1 to TRBJ1-2; D is undetermined. The CDR3 consists of 14 residues. Trimming removed 4 bases from V and 5 bases from J, with 15 bases in between. Germline V gene lookup returns CDR1 SGHRS and CDR2 YFSETQ. As DNA, the CDR3 is TGCGCCAGCAGCCACTTATCCGGGGAGTATGGCTACACCTTC. It translates to CASSHLSGEYGYTF. The whole variable domain, remainder taken from reference TRBV5-1 and TRBJ1-2, is KAGVTQTPRYLIKTRGQQVTLSCSPISGHRSVSWYQQTPGQGLQFLFEYFSETQRNKGNFPGRFSGRQFSNSRSEMNVSTLELGDSALYLCASSHLSGEYGYTFGSGTRLTVV.

The V and J genes are TRBV7-2 and TRBJ1-5, with 9 bases that match TRBD1. The germline V gene has CDR1 SGHTA and CDR2 FQGNSA. The V segment lost 3 bases and the J segment 6 bases; nucleotides outside the gene matches: 6. The CDR3 is 15 residues long. The DNA for the CDR3 is TGTGCCAGCAGCTTGGACAGGGGAGTTACTCAGCCCCAGCATTTT. Translated: CASSLDRGVTQPQHF.

This clone has only one observation. The chain uses TRBV21-1 and TRBJ2-3; TRBD2 is the table's D call and was not checked against the DNA. TRBV21-1 is a documented pseudogene. The length of the CDR3 is 17 residues. The CDR3 here is CASSKRGLAGSTDTQYF. The CDR3 bases are TGTGCCAGCAGCAAAAGGGGACTAGCGGGAAGCACAGATACGCAGTATTTT.

The V call is TRBV7-9, the J call TRBJ2-1, with a possible D match to TRBD2 (5 bases). The CDR3 has 12 amino acids. V gave up 5 bases and J gave up 7 bases, with 9 bases separating them. The V gene's germline CDR1 is SEHNR and CDR2 FQNEAQ (reference sequence). CDR3 coding DNA: TGTGCCAGCAGCCCTAAGCGGAATGAGCAGTTCTTC. Its protein product is CASSPKRNEQFF.

The V and J genes are TRBV19 and TRBJ2-5; the match to TRBD2 covers 11 bases. V lost 5 bases and J lost 4; bases outside the gene matches: 6. Germline V CDR1 and CDR2: LNHDA, SQIVND (reference sequence). There are 15 residues in the CDR3. CDR3 bases: TGTGCCAGTAGTCTCTTAGCGGGAGGGCCAGAGACCCAGTACTTC. Translating it yields CASSLLAGGPETQYF.

The chain links TRBV6-5 to TRBJ1-2; the D gene is possibly TRBD1 (5 bases). Germline V gene sequence: CDR1 MNHEY, CDR2 SVGAGI. The CDR3 runs 14 residues. Trimming removed 4 bases at V and 4 bases at J, with 13 bases between. DNA of the CDR3: TGTGCCAGCAGTTTAGACCAGACAGTCTATGGCTACACCTTC. Protein sequence: CASSLDQTVYGYTF.

The V call is TRBV18, the J call TRBJ1-2; TRBD1 agrees at 7 bases. The CDR3 is 14 residues long. The germline CDR1 and CDR2 sequences are KGHSH and LQKENI. The V gene end was trimmed by 3 bases and the J gene end by 4 bases; junction bases not matched to a gene: 5. CDR3 bases: TGTGCCAGCTCACCGTGGACAGGCGGCTATGGCTACACCTTC. Its translation: CASSPWTGGYGYTF. The variable domain in full, completed from reference TRBV18 and TRBJ1-2, reads NAGVMQNPRHLVRRRGQEARLRCSPMKGHSHVYWYRQLPEEGLKFMVYLQKENIIDESGMPKERFSAEFPKEGPSILRIQQVVRGDSAAYFCASSPWTGGYGYTFGSGTRLTVV.

The chain employs TRBV21-1 and TRBJ2-1; TRBD1, as called in the table, went unchecked against the DNA. TRBV21-1 is marked as a pseudogene. This CDR3 has 16 amino acids. CDR3 nucleotides: TGTGCCAGCAGCAACAACCCGGGACAGGGGGTTAATGAGCAGTTCTTC. Its translation is CASSNNPGQGVNEQFF.

CDR3 nucleotides: TGTGCCAGCACCCTAGGGGGGGCCCGCTATAATTCACCCCTCCACTTT. Encoded protein: CASTLGGARYNSPLHF. The genes are TRBV28 and TRBJ1-6, with a possible D match to TRBD1 (6 bases). Looked up from germline, CDR1 is MDHEN and CDR2 is SYDVKM. CDR3 length equals 16 residues. The V end lost 7 bases, the J end lost 3 bases, and 16 bases lay between the germline ends.